This T cell receptor (beta chain) was retrieved from a study of shared clonotypes between healthy human individuals. Study summary: The donors, two women and three men, were aged 18 to 49.

Without sorting, samples used tens of millions of PBMCs for genomic DNA. Points on this clone: Its specificity is not known.

Study observations and caveats: Sharing of clonotypes among donors was expected to vary with sequencing depth.

Germline V gene sequence: CDR1 SGHNT, CDR2 YYREEE (reference sequence). This CDR3 has 16 amino acids. V dropped 3 bases and J dropped 0 bases, with 10 bases sitting between them. The assay used deep level. Produced via immunoSEQ multiplex PCR; TCRdb's table is partial and in-frame only. The sample has roughly 500,000 clones, over 75% seen once. The sequence derives from a woman between 35 and 50 years old in good health. Some clones in this sample may be carry-over from other donors' samples. V and J are TRBV5-4 and TRBJ2-6; D gene ambiguous. Sequenced input: PBMCs. DNA for the CDR3: TGTGCCAGCAGCTCCATAATGAGCTCTGGGGCCAACGTCCTGACTTTC. Residues: CASSSIMSSGANVLTF.